A single sample gave rise to the 21 T cell receptor beta chains below, sequenced in a study of tumor-infiltrating lymphocytes in localized non-small cell lung cancer. The assay was immunoSEQ multiplex PCR, and TCRdb's table has in-frame clones only and misses some. Of 15,000 to 20,000 clones in the sample, 65% to 80% were seen once. The sequenced sample was lung tumor tissue. The receptors stem from a human donor with non-small cell lung cancer.

The chain joins TRBV7-9 to TRBJ2-1, with D uncertain. Germline loops: CDR1 SEHNR, CDR2 FQNEAQ (reference sequence). V was pared by 2 bases and J by 9 bases, with 17 bases between. This CDR3 is 15 amino acids long. As DNA, the CDR3 is TGTGCCAGCAGCTTAATACTACTCGGTCCAGTTGAGCAGTTCTTC. Translated: CASSLILLGPVEQFF.

CDR3 nucleotides: TGTGCCAGCAGTTTACAAATCCTGGGTGAGCAGTTCTTC. Encoded protein: CASSLQILGEQFF. The chain has TRBV28 and TRBJ2-1; D remains unclear. The V gene's germline CDR1 is MDHEN and CDR2 SYDVKM. Trimming removed 2 bases from V and 9 bases from J, with 11 bases in between. The CDR3 consists of 13 residues. Full variable domain (missing parts from reference TRBV28 and TRBJ2-1): DVKVTQSSRYLVKRTGEKVFLECVQDMDHENMFWYRQDPGLGLRLIYFSYDVKMKEKGDIPEGYSVSREKKERFSLILESASTNQTSMYLCASSLQILGEQFFGPGTRLTVL.

V usage is TRBV2 and J usage is TRBJ2-1; maybe TRBD2 (7 bases). The CDR3 loop spans 14 amino acids. Between the trimmed V and J ends, which lost 7 bases and 3 bases, there was a span of 13 bases. Germline CDR1 SNHLY, CDR2 FYNNEI. This CDR3 is CASNNREGYNEQFF. In nucleotides, the CDR3 is TGTGCCAGCAATAACAGGGAGGGCTACAATGAGCAGTTCTTC.

J is TRBJ1-2 and V is TRBV7-2; perhaps TRBD1 as D (6 bases). Germline V gene sequence: CDR1 SGHTA, CDR2 FQGNSA. The CDR3 sequence is 16 residues long. V was cut by 4 bases and J by 2 bases, with 17 bases left in between. CDR3: CASSSAYLGQNYGYTF. The CDR3 DNA reads as TGTGCCAGCAGCTCGGCCTACTTAGGACAGAACTATGGCTACACCTTC. The full variable domain, with the rest looked up from reference TRBV7-2 and TRBJ1-2, is GAGVSQSPSNKVTEKGKDVELRCDPISGHTALYWYRQSLGQGLEFLIYFQGNSAPDKSGLPSDRFSAERTGGSVSTLTIQRTQQEDSAVYLCASSSAYLGQNYGYTFGSGTRLTVV.

The chain is built from TRBV13 and TRBJ2-2; D gene uncertain. The CDR3 extends over 16 amino acids. Germline lookup yields CDR1 PRHDT and CDR2 FYEKMQ (reference sequence). Trimming removed 6 bases from V and 4 bases from J, with 18 bases in between. CDR3 residues: CASRSLMAEGTGELFF. The CDR3 DNA reads TGTGCCAGCAGATCCCTTATGGCAGAAGGCACCGGGGAGCTGTTTTTT.

This chain joins TRBV6-6 and TRBJ1-1; the D gene is possibly TRBD1 (5 bases). Germline-derived CDR1 and CDR2 are MNHNY and SVGAGI (reference sequence). The CDR3 is 13 residues long. Trimming took off 8 bases at V and 6 bases at J, with 16 bases between the two ends. The CDR3 region has the DNA TGTGCCAGCTCCAGAGGGGATGTCGCTGAAGCTTTCTTT. Its translation is CASSRGDVAEAFF.

About this clone itself: One junction end disagrees with the germline gene, perhaps due to a read error. The gene calls are TRBV7-9 and TRBJ1-4; no definite D call. This CDR3 is 16 amino acids long. CDR1 SEHNR and CDR2 FQNEAQ come from the germline V gene (reference sequence). CDR3 sequence (DNA): TGTGCCAGCAGCTTTGCGTATGGGCACCCTAATAAAAAACTGTTTTTT. Protein: CASSFAYGHPNKKLFF.

CDR3 region: CASSLPDIFGGRVEQYF. As DNA, the CDR3 is TGTGCCAGCAGCTTACCCGACATCTTCGGGGGGAGGGTCGAGCAGTACTTC. J is TRBJ2-7 and V is TRBV13; 7 bases fit TRBD2. Germline assignment: CDR1 PRHDT and CDR2 FYEKMQ (reference sequence). Trimming cost V 2 bases and J 6 bases; bases outside gene matches: 16. This CDR3 has 17 amino acids.

This clone appeared a single time. V usage is TRBV28 and J usage is TRBJ2-7; 12 nucleotides agree with TRBD2. Trimming cost V 6 bases and J 7 bases; bases outside gene matches: 7. Germline V gives CDR1 MDHEN, CDR2 SYDVKM. This CDR3 region has 14 residues. The CDR3 DNA reads TGTGCCAGCAGCCTAGCGGGAGGGACAGGGGAGCAGTACTTC. Amino acids: CASSLAGGTGEQYF.

This clone has a handful of counts. The chain uses TRBV6-5 and TRBJ1-2; possible D gene TRBD1, 5 bases. Germline values: CDR1 MNHEY, CDR2 SVGAGI. V lost 9 bases, J lost 2 bases, and 10 bases lay in between. The CDR3 loop spans 12 amino acids. CDR3: CASLQENYGYTF. For the CDR3, the DNA is TGTGCCAGTCTACAGGAGAACTATGGCTACACCTTC.

The chain has TRBV2 and TRBJ1-5; D gene ambiguous. V lost 7 bases, J lost 4 bases, and 11 bases lay in between. The CDR3 is 13 amino acids. Germline V gene sequence: CDR1 SNHLY, CDR2 FYNNEI. The CDR3 is CASNPWGNQPQHF. DNA of the CDR3: TGTGCCAGCAACCCATGGGGTAATCAGCCCCAGCATTTT.

The chain is built from TRBV5-1 and TRBJ2-1, with 12 bases aligning to TRBD2. V lost 0 bases and J lost 4; bases outside the gene matches: 5. Germline CDR1 and CDR2: SGHRS and YFSETQ. This CDR3 comprises 17 residues. The CDR3 coding sequence is TGCGCCAGCAGCTTGGCGTCTAGCGGGGGGGTGTACAATGAGCAGTTCTTC. Encoded protein: CASSLASSGGVYNEQFF.

The chain couples TRBV28 to TRBJ2-4; D not resolved. CDR3 size: 14 residues. Germline CDR1 MDHEN, CDR2 SYDVKM. The V and J ends lost 7 bases and 4 bases respectively, with 14 bases between them. DNA of the CDR3: TGTGCCAGCACCCCCAAGGGCAGTAAAAACATTCAGTACTTC. Translating gives CASTPKGSKNIQYF.

This sequence joins TRBV29-1 and TRBJ1-2; 9 bases are a match to TRBD1. V was clipped by 3 bases and J by 1 base; unmatched bases: 3. The CDR3 sequence is 14 residues long. Germline V lookup: CDR1 SQVTM, CDR2 ANQGSEA. CDR3 sequence reads: CSVDGTGRNYGYTF. DNA for the CDR3: TGCAGCGTTGACGGGACAGGGCGTAACTATGGCTACACCTTC.

The chain links TRBV6-6 to TRBJ1-2, with 10 positions matching TRBD1. V lost 5 bases, J lost 3 bases, and 6 bases stayed unmatched. Germline V lookup: CDR1 MNHNY, CDR2 SVGAGI (reference sequence). This CDR3 contains 15 residues. In DNA, the CDR3 is TGTGCCAGCAGTGGGCGGACAGGGGGATACTATGGCTACACCTTC. It yields the protein CASSGRTGGYYGYTF.

The rearrangement links TRBV18 to TRBJ2-7; 7 bases align to TRBD1. This CDR3 region has 15 residues. J gave up 2 bases and V 3 bases, and 7 bases lay outside the gene matches. Germline-derived CDR1 and CDR2 are KGHSH and LQKENI. Written as DNA, the CDR3 is TGTGCCAGCTCACCCCAGGGGGTACACACCTACGAGCAGTACTTC. Protein: CASSPQGVHTYEQYF.

The chain recombines TRBV10-2 with TRBJ2-2, with unresolved D. The germline gives CDR1 WSHSY, CDR2 SAAADI. The CDR3 spans 14 residues. The ends were cut back, 9 bases at V and 2 bases at J, with 13 bases in the middle. CDR3 residues: CASTTADNTGELFF. Here the CDR3 DNA reads TGCGCCAGTACGACGGCTGATAACACCGGGGAGCTGTTTTTT.

The V gene is TRBV14, the J gene TRBJ1-4; D gene unclear. This CDR3 contains 14 residues. Germline lookup yields CDR1 SGHDN and CDR2 FVKESK. V gave up 4 bases and J gave up 8 bases, with 14 bases separating them. CDR3 sequence (DNA): TGTGCCAGCAGCCCGGGCCTAAGGAAGGAAAAACTGTTTTTT. Translated, it gives CASSPGLRKEKLFF.

The J gene is TRBJ2-7, the V gene TRBV6-1, with TRBD2 matching 10 bases. The CDR3 length is 15 residues. CDR1 is MNHNS, CDR2 SASEGT, per germline. The V gene end was trimmed by 4 bases and the J gene end by 2 bases; junction bases not matched to a gene: 5. The CDR3 DNA sequence: TGTGCCAGCAGTGGGAAGAGCGGGAGGGCCTACGAGCAGTACTTC. It translates to CASSGKSGRAYEQYF.

DNA of the CDR3: TGTGCCAGCAGCTTGGGGGCTAATCAGCCCCAGCATTTT. Protein product: CASSLGANQPQHF. The chain employs TRBV5-7 and TRBJ1-5; D is unclear. TRBV5-7 is assigned to the ORF class and has an uncertain function. The V end was cut by 0 bases, the J end by 4 bases, with 5 bases between. The CDR3 length is 13 residues.

The rearrangement joins TRBV5-4 to TRBJ1-2, with D unclear. Germline CDR1 is SGHNT and CDR2 is YYREEE (reference sequence). The length of the CDR3 is 14 residues. V lost 0 bases to trimming and J lost 1 base, with 7 bases between them. In nucleotides, the CDR3 is TGTGCCAGCAGCTTGGAATACTTTAACTATGGCTACACCTTC. As protein: CASSLEYFNYGYTF. The full variable domain, in which reference TRBV5-4 and TRBJ1-2 provide the parts outside the CDR3, is ETGVTQSPTHLIKTRGQQVTLRCSSQSGHNTVSWYQQALGQGPQFIFQYYREEENGRGNFPPRFSGLQFPNYSSELNVNALELDDSALYLCASSLEYFNYGYTFGSGTRLTVV.